The 27 T cell receptor beta chains listed next were all sequenced from one sample in a study of human T cells and chemical hapten exposure. Time point noted: patch test 1, 2 weeks after DPC sensitization. The treatment was: therapeutic diphenylcyclopropenone sensitization with weekly scalp DPC. TCRdb recomputed calls from the RACE reads with MiXCR, one row per CDR3 protein. The profile shows 80,000 or so distinct CDR3 sequences, roughly 10% of them singletons. Here the sequenced sample was whole blood, taken in connection with sensitization to the hapten diphenylcyclopropenone (DPC). The receptors here all came from a woman between 50 and 59 years old with alopecia areata. Some clones in this sample may be carry-over from other donors' samples.

This clonotype appeared a few times. CDR3 nucleotides: TGTGCCAGCTCACCCTCCAGGGACGGCACAGATACGCAGTATTTT. It codes for CASSPSRDGTDTQYF. The chain uses TRBV18 and TRBJ2-3; D is possibly TRBD1 or TRBD2 (5 bases each). V lost 3 bases, J lost 1 base, and 11 bases lay in between. CDR3 length: 15 amino acids. Germline CDR1 is KGHSH and CDR2 is LQKENI. Drawing the rest from reference TRBV18 and TRBJ2-3, the complete variable domain is NAGVMQNPRHLVRRRGQEARLRCSPMKGHSHVYWYRQLPEEGLKFMVYLQKENIIDESGMPKERFSAEFPKEGPSILRIQQVVRGDSAAYFCASSPSRDGTDTQYFGPGTRLTVL.

This clonotype was seen many times. Germline and junction disagree at one end, which may indicate a read error. The chain links TRBV18 to TRBJ2-5; the D gene is possibly TRBD2 (5 bases). CDR1 is KGHSH and CDR2 is LQKENI in the germline V gene. This CDR3 spans 15 amino acids. The chain's CDR3 is CASAPGLGPKETQYF. CDR3 bases: TGTGCCAGCGCACCCGGACTGGGTCCGAAAGAGACCCAGTACTTC.

V is TRBV7-2 and J is TRBJ1-5; no reliable D call. The CDR3 extends over 16 amino acids. The V gene's germline CDR1 is SGHTA and CDR2 FQGNSA. V shed 0 bases and J shed 7 bases, with 16 bases lying between them. The DNA of the CDR3 is TGTGCCAGCAGCTTAGCGGCGGGCAGCGCGGGCCAGCCCCAGCATTTT. It yields the protein CASSLAAGSAGQPQHF.

Many counts were recorded for this clonotype. V is TRBV7-4 and J is TRBJ2-5; the D is unclear. Trimming stripped 7 bases from V and 9 bases from J, with 9 bases between. CDR3 length: 10 amino acids. The V gene's germline CDR1 is SGHVT and CDR2 SQSDAQ. CDR3 sequence reads: CASIWSAQYF. The CDR3 DNA is TGTGCCAGCATCTGGTCCGCCCAGTACTTC.

This clonotype was seen only a few times. This chain joins TRBV28 and TRBJ1-1, with a weak D call TRBD1 (5 bases). Per the germline V gene, CDR1 is MDHEN and CDR2 is SYDVKM. CDR3 length: 16 amino acids. V was pared by 4 bases and J by 7 bases, with 22 bases between. The DNA for the CDR3 is TGTGCCAGCAGTTCCCCCAGAGGGACCCTGAGGGGTGAAGCTTTCTTT. Translating gives CASSSPRGTLRGEAFF.

In its sample, this clonotype was seen many times. The chain is built from TRBV5-1 and TRBJ2-5, with 7 bases matching TRBD2. Losses at the gene ends were 4 bases for V and 1 base for J; bases not matched to a gene: 13. CDR3 length equals 17 residues. CDR1 SGHRS and CDR2 YFSETQ come from the germline V gene. The CDR3 here is CASSQDPSGTTQETQYF. The CDR3 coding sequence is TGCGCCAGCAGCCAGGACCCTAGCGGCACTACCCAAGAGACCCAGTACTTC.

The chain carries TRBV7-2 and TRBJ1-2; D gene unclear. From germline, CDR1 is SGHTA and CDR2 FQGNSA. V dropped 1 base and J dropped 0 bases, with 12 bases sitting between them. The CDR3 loop spans 16 amino acids. The CDR3 coding sequence is TGTGCCAGCAGCTTAGGTCGGACTGATACTAACTATGGCTACACCTTC. This encodes CASSLGRTDTNYGYTF.

The chain employs TRBV24-1 and TRBJ2-2; D might be TRBD1 (6 bases). Germline lookup yields CDR1 KGHDR and CDR2 SFDVKD. Trimming took 4 bases from V and 4 from J, leaving 15 bases between them. The CDR3 spans 16 residues. CDR3 in amino acids: CATSDPEQGPTGELFF. DNA for the CDR3: TGTGCCACCAGTGACCCGGAACAGGGTCCCACCGGGGAGCTGTTTTTT.

Only a few counts were recorded for this clonotype. The J gene is TRBJ2-1, the V gene TRBV28; 12 positions agree with TRBD2. The germline gives CDR1 MDHEN, CDR2 SYDVKM. The CDR3 runs 15 residues. Losses at the gene ends were 7 bases for V and 6 bases for J; bases not matched to a gene: 7. CDR3: CASKESSGRVNEQFF. The CDR3 nucleotides are TGTGCCAGCAAAGAATCTAGCGGGAGGGTCAATGAGCAGTTCTTC.

This clonotype was observed at least ten times. V and J are TRBV12-3 or TRBV12-4 and TRBJ2-3; D is ambiguous. CDR3 length equals 12 residues. Deletions cut 0 bases from V and 7 bases from J, with 5 bases between. CDR3 sequence (DNA): TGTGCCAGCAGTTTAGCCGAGTATACGCAGTATTTT. It translates to CASSLAEYTQYF.

V is TRBV6-2 or TRBV6-3 and J is TRBJ2-1, with 8 positions matching TRBD2. There are 12 residues in the CDR3. The germline V gene encodes CDR1 MNHEY and CDR2 SVGEGT. The V gene end was trimmed by 7 bases and the J gene end by 11 bases; junction bases not matched to a gene: 7. The CDR3 DNA reads TGTGCCAGCACCCAGACTAGCGCCAAGCAGTTCTTC. Translated: CASTQTSAKQFF.

V gene TRBV28 combines with J gene TRBJ1-2; the D gene is possibly TRBD1 (5 bases). CDR1 and CDR2 (germline): MDHEN, SYDVKM. CDR3 length equals 12 residues. V lost 9 bases to trimming and J lost 5 bases, with 13 bases between them. The CDR3 DNA reads as TGTGCCAGTAGGGAAGGGGTTTATGGCTACACCTTC. It codes for CASREGVYGYTF.

This clonotype has more than one count but fewer than ten. The chain carries TRBV5-1 and TRBJ2-7, with 7 bases fitting TRBD1. Germline V gene sequence: CDR1 SGHRS, CDR2 YFSETQ. The CDR3 is 13 residues long. Trimming cost V 4 bases and J 7 bases; bases outside gene matches: 8. CDR3 coding DNA: TGCGCCAGCAGCATCGGGACAGTCCAGGAGCAGTACTTC. Encoded protein: CASSIGTVQEQYF. Using reference TRBV5-1 and TRBJ2-7 for the parts outside the CDR3, the full variable domain is KAGVTQTPRYLIKTRGQQVTLSCSPISGHRSVSWYQQTPGQGLQFLFEYFSETQRNKGNFPGRFSGRQFSNSRSEMNVSTLELGDSALYLCASSIGTVQEQYFGPGTRLTVT.

This clonotype was seen more than once but under ten times. The chain recombines TRBV5-6 with TRBJ1-6; TRBD1 is a possible D gene (6 bases). The CDR3 has 15 amino acids. Germline loops: CDR1 SGHDT, CDR2 YYEEEE. V lost 2 bases, J lost 6 bases, and 12 bases lay in between. CDR3 in amino acids: CASSFQGLTNSPLHF. The CDR3 DNA follows: TGTGCCAGCAGCTTTCAGGGGCTGACTAATTCACCCCTCCACTTT.

This chain joins TRBV5-1 and TRBJ2-7; D is possibly TRBD1 (5 bases). The CDR3 consists of 15 residues. The V gene's germline CDR1 is SGHRS and CDR2 YFSETQ. V was trimmed by 4 bases and J by 2 bases, leaving 16 bases between them. The CDR3 DNA reads as TGCGCCAGCAGCCCCCAGGGCCGCTTGGCCTACGAGCAGTACTTC. Its protein product is CASSPQGRLAYEQYF.

This clonotype was counted ten times or more. The chain recombines TRBV11-2 with TRBJ2-1, with TRBD2 matching 12 bases. Per germline, CDR1 SGHAT and CDR2 FQNNGV. V lost 8 bases to trimming and J lost 3 bases; unmatched junction nucleotides: 17. CDR3 length: 19 amino acids. CDR3 DNA: TGTGCCAGCCGCCCGACCGGGACTAGCGGGTCGGGGGGCTACAATGAGCAGTTCTTC. It translates to CASRPTGTSGSGGYNEQFF.

V gene TRBV7-2 combines with J gene TRBJ2-3, with 9 bases lining up with TRBD2. Per the germline V gene, CDR1 is SGHTA and CDR2 is FQGNSA. Unmatched junction bases numbered 5, after V lost 0 bases and J lost 4 bases. The CDR3 covers 16 residues. The CDR3 DNA sequence: TGTGCCAGCAGCTTAGCGGGGCGGGGGGGCCCAGATACGCAGTATTTT. Its translation: CASSLAGRGGPDTQYF. Full variable domain (outside the CDR3, taken from reference TRBV7-2 and TRBJ2-3): GAGVSQSPSNKVTEKGKDVELRCDPISGHTALYWYRQSLGQGLEFLIYFQGNSAPDKSGLPSDRFSAERTGGSVSTLTIQRTQQEDSAVYLCASSLAGRGGPDTQYFGPGTRLTVL.

The chain has TRBV20-1 and TRBJ2-7; no reliable D call. V gave up 3 bases and J gave up 0 bases, with 12 bases separating them. Germline CDR1 reads DFQATT; CDR2 reads SNEGSKA (reference sequence). This CDR3 is built from 14 residues. The CDR3 DNA reads TGCAGTGCTAGTCCACTGCGGAGCTCCTACGAGCAGTACTTC. This gives the protein CSASPLRSSYEQYF.

This clonotype appeared many times. The rearrangement uses TRBV29-1 and TRBJ1-1; no clear D. Germline lookup yields CDR1 SQVTM and CDR2 ANQGSEA. The CDR3 extends over 11 amino acids. V was pared by 4 bases and J by 6 bases, with 9 bases between. CDR3 nucleotide sequence: TGCAGCGTTGTGCCCACATCTGAAGCTTTCTTT. Its protein is CSVVPTSEAFF.

This clonotype was detected only a few times. This chain links TRBV9 with TRBJ2-1; TRBD2 might be the D (6 bases). Trimming left V 1 base short and J 0 bases short, with 14 bases between. This CDR3 is built from 17 residues. Germline V lookup: CDR1 SGDLS, CDR2 YYNGEE. Written as DNA, the CDR3 is TGTGCCAGCAGCGTATCTTGGGAGGTCAGCTCCTACAATGAGCAGTTCTTC. This encodes CASSVSWEVSSYNEQFF.

This clonotype came up a few times. V and J are TRBV20-1 and TRBJ1-5, with TRBD1 matching over 7 bases. The germline CDR1 and CDR2 sequences are DFQATT and SNEGSKA (reference sequence). The CDR3 runs to 13 residues. With V trimmed by 7 bases and J by 3 bases, 6 bases remained unmatched. This CDR3 reads CSVWDSNNQPQHF. CDR3 in DNA: TGCAGTGTATGGGACAGCAACAATCAGCCCCAGCATTTT.

This clonotype was seen repeatedly, ten times or more. The V call is TRBV11-1, the J call TRBJ1-2, with a weak D call TRBD1 (6 bases). Trimming removed 3 bases at V and 5 bases at J, with 13 bases between. The CDR3 totals 14 residues. From germline, CDR1 is SGHAT and CDR2 FQDESV (reference sequence). The CDR3 reads CASSLQGRWYGYTF. CDR3 nucleotides: TGTGCCAGCAGCTTGCAGGGGAGGTGGTATGGCTACACCTTC.

This clonotype was seen ten or more times. The V gene is TRBV29-1, the J gene TRBJ2-7, with a tentative D call TRBD2 (6 bases). Between the trimmed V and J ends, which lost 2 bases and 5 bases, there was a span of 16 bases. Germline V lookup: CDR1 SQVTM, CDR2 ANQGSEA. The CDR3 has 14 amino acids. The DNA for the CDR3 is TGCAGCGTTGAAAAAGGGACTGCAACGCACGAGCAGTACTTC. Translated: CSVEKGTATHEQYF.

At least ten counts were recorded for this clonotype. The rearrangement uses TRBV3-1 and TRBJ1-2, with no clear D. V lost 3 bases to trimming and J lost 4 bases, with 18 bases between them. In germline, CDR1 is LGHDT, CDR2 YNNKEL (reference sequence). CDR3 length equals 16 residues. CDR3 sequence: CASSHLDGLGVYGYTF. The DNA of the CDR3 is TGTGCCAGCAGCCACCTCGACGGACTTGGTGTCTATGGCTACACCTTC.

This rearrangement joins TRBV3-1 to TRBJ2-2; D ambiguous. Germline-derived CDR1 and CDR2 are LGHDT and YNNKEL (reference sequence). Trimming took 4 bases from V and 1 from J, leaving 4 bases between them. This CDR3 region has 13 residues. This CDR3 reads CASSRWNTGELFF. DNA of the CDR3: TGTGCCAGCAGCCGGTGGAACACCGGGGAGCTGTTTTTT.

The V call is TRBV18, the J call TRBJ1-2, with a weak D call TRBD1 (5 bases). CDR1 KGHSH and CDR2 LQKENI come from the germline V gene. CDR3 size: 15 residues. Trimming cost V 0 bases and J 6 bases, with 14 bases left between them. DNA of the CDR3: TGTGCCAGCTCACCACCAGGGGAGGAGTGGAATGGCTACACCTTC. This sequence encodes CASSPPGEEWNGYTF. Full variable domain (outside the CDR3, taken from reference TRBV18 and TRBJ1-2): NAGVMQNPRHLVRRRGQEARLRCSPMKGHSHVYWYRQLPEEGLKFMVYLQKENIIDESGMPKERFSAEFPKEGPSILRIQQVVRGDSAAYFCASSPPGEEWNGYTFGSGTRLTVV.

The gene calls are TRBV2 and TRBJ2-1; D is possibly TRBD2 (6 bases). This CDR3 has 16 residues. The ends were cut back, 5 bases at V and 0 bases at J, with 14 bases in the middle. The germline V gene has CDR1 SNHLY and CDR2 FYNNEI. This CDR3 is CASSPRVTSSYNEQFF. Written as DNA, the CDR3 is TGTGCCAGCAGTCCCAGAGTGACTAGCTCCTACAATGAGCAGTTCTTC.